The clone carrying this T cell receptor (beta chain) has only one observation. The data were produced by immunoSEQ multiplex PCR, yet TCRdb's version contains in-frame clones alone and is incomplete. Of 85,000 to 100,000 clones listed, more than 85% are singletons. This CDR3 is 15 amino acids long. J was trimmed by 6 bases and V by 6 bases; bases with no gene match: 5. Looked up from germline, CDR1 is LGHNA and CDR2 is YSLEER. This sample was included in a study of T cell changes during pregnancy in multiple sclerosis. The V gene is TRBV4-3, the J gene TRBJ2-2; 12 bases are shared with TRBD2. The sequence was collected from a female donor with multiple sclerosis, enrolled in a pregnancy study. Sample: peripheral blood, taken before pregnancy. CDR3 sequence: CASRTLAGGPGELFF. The DNA of the CDR3 is TGCGCCAGCAGGACTCTAGCGGGGGGGCCCGGGGAGCTGTTTTTT.